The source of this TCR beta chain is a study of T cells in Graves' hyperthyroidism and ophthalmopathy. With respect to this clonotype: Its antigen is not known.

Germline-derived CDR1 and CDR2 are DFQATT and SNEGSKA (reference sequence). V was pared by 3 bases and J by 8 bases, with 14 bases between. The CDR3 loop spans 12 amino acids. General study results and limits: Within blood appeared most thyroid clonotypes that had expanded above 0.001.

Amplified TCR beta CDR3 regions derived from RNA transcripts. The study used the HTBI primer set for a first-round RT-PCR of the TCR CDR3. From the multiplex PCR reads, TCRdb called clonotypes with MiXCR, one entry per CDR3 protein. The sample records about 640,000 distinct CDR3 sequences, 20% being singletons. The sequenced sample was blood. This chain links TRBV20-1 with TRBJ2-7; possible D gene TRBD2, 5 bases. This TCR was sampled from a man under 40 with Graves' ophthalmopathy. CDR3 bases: TGCAGTGCTAGCGGGAACCGAGGCCAGCAGTACTTC. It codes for CSASGNRGQQYF.